A selection of T cell receptor beta chains follows, all from one sample in a study of T cell changes during pregnancy in multiple sclerosis. Assay: immunoSEQ multiplex PCR; the TCRdb copy retains only in-frame clones and omits some. The sample has about 44,000 clones, 95% to 97% seen once. The sequences come from peripheral blood, collected in the second trimester of pregnancy. The receptors were gathered from a female donor with multiple sclerosis, enrolled in a pregnancy study. The CDR3 runs from the conserved cysteine through the conserved F or W. Each record gives: V gene, J gene, D gene, clone size, CDR3 protein, CDR3 DNA. D genes are given only for firm matches. For some rows the clone size is stated as once, few or many, or as a class when expanded; others skip it.

TRBV7-9	TRBJ1-4	TRBD1	-	CASSALQGRNEKLFF	TGTGCCAGCAGCGCCTTACAGGGGAGAAATGAAAAACTGTTTTTT
TRBV27	TRBJ1-3	-	-	CASRPQGSGNTIYF	TGTGCCAGCAGGCCACAGGGCTCTGGAAACACCATATATTTT
TRBV27	TRBJ2-7	-	-	CASSFFYEQYF	TGTGCCAGCAGTTTCTTTTACGAGCAGTACTTC
TRBV19	TRBJ2-1	TRBD2	-	CASSIQRGGPEQFF	TGTGCCAGTAGTATCCAGCGGGGGGGCCCCGAGCAGTTCTTC
TRBV19	TRBJ2-1	TRBD2	-	CASSGLAGGNEQFF	TGTGCCAGTTCCGGACTAGCGGGAGGTAATGAGCAGTTCTTC
TRBV14	TRBJ1-1	-	-	CASSQDAGETARIEAFF	TGTGCCAGCAGCCAAGATGCGGGGGAGACAGCGAGGATTGAAGCTTTCTTT
TRBV5-1	TRBJ2-7	-	-	CASSLQGRVDEQYF	TGCGCCAGCAGCTTGCAGGGGAGGGTTGACGAGCAGTACTTC
TRBV7-2	TRBJ2-5	TRBD1	-	CASSLGIGQAEETQYF	TGTGCCAGCAGCTTAGGAATTGGACAGGCAGAAGAGACCCAGTACTTC
TRBV11-3	TRBJ2-1	-	-	CASSRTSQGWNEQFF	TGTGCCAGCAGCCGCACCTCGCAGGGATGGAATGAGCAGTTCTTC
TRBV27	TRBJ1-1	-	-	CASSFRGAFTEAFF	TGTGCCAGCAGTTTCAGGGGCGCCTTCACTGAAGCTTTCTTT
TRBV29-1	TRBJ2-2	TRBD1	-	CSVASTGGGGELFF	TGCAGCGTTGCCTCGACAGGGGGCGGCGGGGAGCTGTTTTTT
TRBV9	TRBJ2-7	-	-	CASSLGGNEQYF	TGTGCCAGCAGCCTTGGGGGGAACGAGCAGTACTTC
TRBV7-2	TRBJ2-1	TRBD2	-	CASRPTSGLWQFF	TGTGCCAGCAGACCTACTAGCGGTCTTTGGCAGTTCTTC
TRBV18	TRBJ2-3	-	once	CASSPDSGVSDTQYF	TGTGCCAGCTCACCGGATAGCGGAGTCTCAGATACGCAGTATTTT
TRBV5-4	TRBJ2-3	-	-	CASSQAGGTDTQYF	TGTGCCAGCAGTCAAGCCGGGGGCACAGATACGCAGTATTTT
TRBV19	TRBJ2-1	TRBD2	once	CASSIYGGVNNEQFF	TGTGCCAGTAGTATTTACGGGGGGGTCAACAATGAGCAGTTCTTC
TRBV5-1	TRBJ2-7	-	-	CASSSRDNSEQYF	TGCGCCAGCAGCTCAAGGGACAACTCCGAGCAGTACTTC
TRBV7-2	TRBJ2-5	TRBD2	-	CASSFSRGGTGETQYF	TGTGCCAGCAGCTTTAGCCGCGGGGGGACGGGGGAGACCCAGTACTTC